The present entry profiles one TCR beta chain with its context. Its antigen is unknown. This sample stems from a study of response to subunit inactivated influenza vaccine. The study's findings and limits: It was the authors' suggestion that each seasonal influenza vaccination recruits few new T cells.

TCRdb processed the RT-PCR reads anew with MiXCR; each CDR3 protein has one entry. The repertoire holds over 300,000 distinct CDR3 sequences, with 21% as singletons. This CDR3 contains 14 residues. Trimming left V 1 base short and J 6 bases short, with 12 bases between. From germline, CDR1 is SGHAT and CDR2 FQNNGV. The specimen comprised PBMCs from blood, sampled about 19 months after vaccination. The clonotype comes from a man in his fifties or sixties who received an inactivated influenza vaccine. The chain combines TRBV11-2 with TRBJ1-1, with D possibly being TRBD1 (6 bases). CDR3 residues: CASSLAADSPEAFF. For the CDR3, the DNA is TGTGCCAGCAGCTTAGCCGCGGACAGCCCTGAAGCTTTCTTT. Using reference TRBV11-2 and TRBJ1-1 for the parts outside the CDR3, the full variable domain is EAGVAQSPRYKIIEKRQSVAFWCNPISGHATLYWYQQILGQGPKLLIQFQNNGVVDDSQLPKDRFSAERLKGVDSTLKIQPAKLEDSAVYLCASSLAADSPEAFFGQGTRLTVV.